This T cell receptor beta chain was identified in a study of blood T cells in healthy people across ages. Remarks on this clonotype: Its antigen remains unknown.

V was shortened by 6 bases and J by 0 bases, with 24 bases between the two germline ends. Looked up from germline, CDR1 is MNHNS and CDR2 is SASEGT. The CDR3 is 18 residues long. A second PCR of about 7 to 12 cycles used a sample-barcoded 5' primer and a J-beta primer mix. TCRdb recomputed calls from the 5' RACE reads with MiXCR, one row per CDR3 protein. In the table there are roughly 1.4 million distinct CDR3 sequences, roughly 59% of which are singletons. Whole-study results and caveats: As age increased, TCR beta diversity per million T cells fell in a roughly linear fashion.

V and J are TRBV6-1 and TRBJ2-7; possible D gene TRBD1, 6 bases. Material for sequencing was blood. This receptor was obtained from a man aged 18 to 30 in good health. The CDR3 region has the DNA TGTGCCAGCAGCAACAACCCCTTGACAGGAGTCGGCTCCTACGAGCAGTACTTC. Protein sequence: CASSNNPLTGVGSYEQYF.